This is a list of T cell receptor beta chains from one sample in a study of blood T cell repertoires in COVID-19. Produced via immunoSEQ multiplex PCR; TCRdb's table is partial and in-frame only. Among under 250,000 clones listed, about 84% were seen once. Sequenced sample: PBMCs or T cells enriched from blood (not recorded which). These receptors all stem from a man in his sixties who had recovered from COVID-19. Both conserved end residues are part of each CDR3. D genes are given only for firm matches. Some rows mark clone size as missing; the rest say once, few, many or name a class of expanded clone.

d_call clone_size j_call v_call cdr3_nt cdr3_aa
- - TRBJ1-5 TRBV20-1 TGCAGTGCTAGTTCTGGACAGTTCAGCAATCAGCCCCAGCATTTT CSASSGQFSNQPQHF
- - TRBJ2-4 TRBV21-1 TGTGCCAGCAGCAAAGGGGGGGGACAGGGTTTAGCCAAAAACATTCAGTACTTC CASSKGGGQGLAKNIQYF
- - TRBJ1-1 TRBV20-1 TGCAGTGCTAGTAGGCTTAGGATAGGGGAAGGATCTGAAGCTTTCTTT CSASRLRIGEGSEAFF
TRBD2 few TRBJ2-7 TRBV5-1 TGCGCCAGCAGCTTGTTAAGCGGGGGGGCCTACGAGCAGTACTTC CASSLLSGGAYEQYF
- - TRBJ2-2 TRBV7-9 TGTGCCAGCAGCACGCGGAACACCGGGGAGCTGTTTTTT CASSTRNTGELFF
- - TRBJ2-7 TRBV21-1 TGTGCCAGCAGCCGCCGCGTCGGGCTTCCATGTGCGCTACGAGCAGCGGTGCGCTACGAGCAGTACTTC CASSRRVGLPCALRAAVRYEQYF
- - TRBJ2-7 TRBV30 TGTGCCTGTACAGGGATACCGGTCGAGCAGTACTTC CACTGIPVEQYF
TRBD2 - TRBJ2-1 TRBV24-1 TGTGCCACCAGTGATCCCACTAGCGGGGGGAGATGGTTCTTC CATSDPTSGGRWFF
- - TRBJ2-1 TRBV18 TGTGCCAGCTCACCGGGCGGGGAGTACAATGAGCAGTTCTTC CASSPGGEYNEQFF
- - TRBJ1-2 TRBV24-1 TGTGCCACCAGTGACCTTGCGGGGAACTATGGCTACACCTTC CATSDLAGNYGYTF
TRBD1 - TRBJ2-1 TRBV18 TGTGCCAGCTCACCAGGAGGACAGGGGATGGGTGAGCAGTTCTTC CASSPGGQGMGEQFF
TRBD1 - TRBJ2-5 TRBV27 TGTGCCAGCAGTTTAGGAGGGGCAGGGGGCGCGTTGAAGACCCAGTACTTC CASSLGGAGGALKTQYF
- few TRBJ2-2 TRBV18 TGTGCCAGCTCACCAAATCCCTCGTCTAGATTGACCGGGGAGCTGTTTTTT CASSPNPSSRLTGELFF
TRBD1 - TRBJ1-4 TRBV7-2 TGTGCCAGCAGCTTCGACAGGGGAGATGAAAAACTGTTTTTT CASSFDRGDEKLFF
TRBD1 - TRBJ2-7 TRBV5-4 TGTGCCAGCAGCTTGGGACAGGGGGCAAGCTCCTACGAGCAGTACTTC CASSLGQGASSYEQYF
TRBD1 - TRBJ2-1 TRBV25-1 TGTGCCAGCAGTGAAGGACAGGGGTACAATGAGCAGTTCTTC CASSEGQGYNEQFF
- - TRBJ1-5 TRBV11-2 TGTGCCAGCAGCTTAGATTGGGAGATCAGGTCTTTTAATCAGCCCCAGCATTTT CASSLDWEIRSFNQPQHF
TRBD2 few TRBJ2-1 TRBV5-1 TGCGCCAGCAGCTCCGGGACTAGCCCTATTGATGAGCAGTTCTTC CASSSGTSPIDEQFF
- - TRBJ2-7 TRBV7-2 TGTGCCAGCAGGGAGGATCTAGCGTGGTACGAGCAGTACTTC CASREDLAWYEQYF
TRBD2 - TRBJ2-1 TRBV10-1 TGCGCCAGCAGTCGAGCGGGGAGTTTCACCGATGAGCAGTTCTTC CASSRAGSFTDEQFF
TRBD1 - TRBJ2-3 TRBV7-3 TGTGCCAGCAGCCCCTCACGGACAGGGGGAGATACGCAGTATTTT CASSPSRTGGDTQYF
TRBD1 - TRBJ2-1 TRBV6-5 TGTGCCAGCAGCTACAGGGGGAATGAGCAGTTCTTC CASSYRGNEQFF
TRBD1 - TRBJ1-1 TRBV7-2 TGTGCCAGCAGCGAAAGAATTGGGACAGTAAACACTGAAGCTTTCTTT CASSERIGTVNTEAFF
- - TRBJ2-5 TRBV7-8 TGTGCCAGCAGCCACGCGGGCCCTAGAAAAGAGACCCAGTACTTC CASSHAGPRKETQYF
TRBD1 - TRBJ1-1 TRBV7-6 TGTGCCAGCAGTTCGACGACAGGGGTTTGGACTGAAGCTTTCTTT CASSSTTGVWTEAFF
- - TRBJ1-4 TRBV6-5 TGTGCCAGCCACTTGGGAAGAGAGGGAAAACTGTTTTTT CASHLGREGKLFF
- many TRBJ1-1 TRBV11-2 TGTGCCAGCAGCCCAGAGACAGCGAACACTGAAGCTTTCTTT CASSPETANTEAFF
- - TRBJ1-1 TRBV5-4 TGTGCCAGCAGCTTGGGGGCAGGGTGGAAGAACACTGAAGCTTTCTTT CASSLGAGWKNTEAFF
TRBD1 - TRBJ1-6 TRBV18 TGTGCCAGCTCACCTTCACAGGGGAGCTATAATTCACCCCTCCACTTT CASSPSQGSYNSPLHF